This T cell receptor (beta chain) is from a study of cytomegalovirus exposure and HLA in healthy donors. Overall study context: The 95 to 150 validation repertoires and the 666 first-cohort repertoires shared a platform, a later analysis reported. Notes on the study in general: Associated with cytomegalovirus, according to the listing, were some 150 TCR beta chains. In vitro, three CMV-associated chains proved specific for CMV antigens. Per published reports, the classifier diagnosed cytomegalovirus status with high specificity and sensitivity.

Trimming shortened V by 4 bases and J by 5 bases, and 10 bases separated the two germline ends. CDR3 length equals 12 residues. Germline lookup yields CDR1 SGDLS and CDR2 YYNGEE. Method: immunoSEQ multiplex PCR; TCRdb's copy keeps in-frame clones and lacks some. The sample gives fewer than 200,000 clones, approximately 90% of which show up once; 1.4% is in the top ten. Concerning this clone itself: As yet, its antigen is unknown.

Material: PBMCs. This TCR was sampled from a woman aged 30 to 39 in good health and CMV-seronegative. The chain couples TRBV9 to TRBJ2-7; perhaps TRBD1 as D (6 bases). Here the CDR3 DNA reads TGTGCCAGCAGCCACAGGGTGGACGAGCAGTACTTC. It specifies CASSHRVDEQYF.